A single sample gave rise to the 32 T cell receptor beta chains below, sequenced in a study of T-cell memory formation after mild COVID-19. One entry per CDR3 protein, called by TCRdb with MiXCR from the 5' RACE reads. Of roughly 340,000 distinct CDR3 sequences listed, about 20% are singletons. Material for sequencing was PBMCs or a T cell subset sorted from them (not recorded which). The receptors shown here come from a young man who had mild COVID-19 (a few samples of this study predate the infection). Cell type and time point are not known.

This chain links TRBV6-5 with TRBJ2-1; TRBD1 agrees at 8 bases. CDR1 and CDR2 from the germline V gene are MNHEY and SVGAGI. The CDR3 has 14 residues. V dropped 4 bases and J dropped 6; count of bases not matched to a gene: 5. In DNA, the CDR3 is TGTGCCAGCAGTTCGGGGACAGGAGGCAATGAGCAGTTCTTC. This codes for CASSSGTGGNEQFF.

V usage is TRBV12-5 and J usage is TRBJ2-7, with D tentatively TRBD1 (6 bases). The V gene's germline CDR1 is LGHNT and CDR2 FRNRAP. V shed 3 bases and J shed 2 bases, with 11 bases lying between them. The CDR3 has 14 amino acids. The DNA for the CDR3 is TGTGCTAGTGGTTTCGAGGACAGAACCTACGAGCAGTACTTC. Its translation: CASGFEDRTYEQYF. The variable domain in full, completed from reference TRBV12-5 and TRBJ2-7, reads DARVTQTPRHKVTEMGQEVTMRCQPILGHNTVFWYRQTMMQGLELLAYFRNRAPLDDSGMPKDRFSAEMPDATLATLKIQPSEPRDSAVYFCASGFEDRTYEQYFGPGTRLTVT.

The J gene is TRBJ1-4, the V gene TRBV27; 8 positions match TRBD1. CDR3 length: 13 residues. Trimming at V came to 7 bases and at J to 8 bases, leaving 6 bases not matched to a gene. From germline, CDR1 is MNHEY and CDR2 SMNVEV (reference sequence). CDR3: CASTPRTGEKLFF. DNA of the CDR3: TGTGCCAGCACTCCCCGGACAGGGGAAAAACTGTTTTTT.

In its sample, this clonotype was seen a few times. The chain couples TRBV30 to TRBJ2-1; the D call may be TRBD1 or TRBD2 (5 bases each). CDR3 length: 12 residues. V gave up 0 bases and J gave up 8 bases, with 8 bases separating them. Germline CDR1 GTSNPN, CDR2 SVGIG (reference sequence). In DNA form, the CDR3 reads TGTGCCTGGAGTGTCGAGGGGCATGAGCAGTTCTTC. Its protein product is CAWSVEGHEQFF.

CDR3 protein: CASSAEGARGYTF. The CDR3 DNA reads as TGTGCCAGCAGTGCGGAGGGGGCCCGGGGCTACACCTTC. The chain carries TRBV2 and TRBJ1-2; TRBD1 matches 7 bases. The CDR3 loop spans 13 amino acids. V lost 4 bases, J lost 8 bases, and 7 bases stayed unmatched. Per the germline V gene, CDR1 is SNHLY and CDR2 is FYNNEI. Based on the CDR3 plus reference TRBV2 and TRBJ1-2, the full variable domain is EPEVTQTPSHQVTQMGQEVILRCVPISNHLYFYWYRQILGQKVEFLVSFYNNEISEKSEIFDDQFSVERPDGSNFTLKIRSTKLEDSAMYFCASSAEGARGYTFGSGTRLTVV.

The chain links TRBV7-2 to TRBJ2-1; perhaps TRBD2 as D (7 bases). CDR3 size: 15 residues. Germline loops: CDR1 SGHTA, CDR2 FQGNSA. The germline V and J ends were trimmed by 5 bases and 9 bases, with 20 bases remaining between them. CDR3 nucleotides: TGTGCCAGCAGCCGGGTGTCGGGGGGCTCAAGTGAGCAGTTCTTC. This gives the protein CASSRVSGGSSEQFF.

The rearrangement links TRBV11-2 to TRBJ2-5; unclear D gene. The CDR3 contains 17 residues. The V and J ends lost 1 base and 5 bases respectively, with 20 bases between them. CDR1 is SGHAT and CDR2 is FQNNGV in the germline V gene. The chain's CDR3 is CASSLGDRFTPVETQYF. The DNA of the CDR3 is TGTGCCAGCAGCTTAGGGGATCGGTTCACCCCTGTGGAGACCCAGTACTTC.

The V and J genes are TRBV7-2 and TRBJ1-2; D may be TRBD1 (6 bases). Trimming pared 5 bases from V and 6 bases from J, leaving 16 bases between. Germline V gene lookup returns CDR1 SGHTA and CDR2 FQGNSA. This CDR3 comprises 14 residues. The CDR3 DNA is TGTGCCAGCAGCAACTACCGGGGGCGGGATGGCTACACCTTC. Its protein product is CASSNYRGRDGYTF.

There are a few counts of this clonotype. The gene calls are TRBV28 and TRBJ1-5, with TRBD1 identical over 7 bases. CDR1 is MDHEN and CDR2 is SYDVKM in the germline V gene. CDR3 length equals 13 residues. The ends lost 6 bases at V and 7 bases at J; junction bases unmatched: 6. The CDR3 DNA is TGTGCCAGCAGGCCGGGACAGAGACAGCCCCAGCATTTT. Amino acids: CASRPGQRQPQHF.

The rearrangement uses TRBV6-5 and TRBJ1-1; a weak D match, TRBD1 (5 bases). CDR3 length equals 16 residues. Germline CDR1 MNHEY, CDR2 SVGAGI. Trimming took 1 base from V and 2 from J, leaving 14 bases between them. CDR3 nucleotide sequence: TGTGCCAGCAGTTACTGGGGGTCCGGATATAACACTGAAGCTTTCTTT. Its translation: CASSYWGSGYNTEAFF.

The chain carries TRBV2 and TRBJ2-4; D possibly corresponds to TRBD1 (5 bases). This CDR3 contains 11 residues. V was shortened by 3 bases and J by 8 bases, with 5 bases between the two germline ends. Germline CDR1 is SNHLY and CDR2 is FYNNEI. This CDR3 is CASSETDIQYF. The CDR3, as DNA: TGTGCCAGCAGTGAGACAGACATTCAGTACTTC.

This sequence joins TRBV7-2 and TRBJ2-3, with 13 bases fitting TRBD2. The CDR3 is made up of 18 amino acids. V shed 7 bases and J 1 base; nucleotides not matched to a gene: 11. CDR1 is SGHTA, CDR2 FQGNSA, per germline. The CDR3 is CASTRTSGGGLGTDTQYF. CDR3 coding DNA: TGTGCCAGCACCAGGACTAGCGGGGGAGGCCTCGGCACAGATACGCAGTATTTT.

This clonotype turned up a few times. The CDR3 region has the DNA TGTGCCAGCAGCGCCCGGCAGGGCTACGAGCAGTACTTC. Protein: CASSARQGYEQYF. The V gene is TRBV6-1, the J gene TRBJ2-7; TRBD1 might be the D (5 bases). CDR3 length equals 13 residues. The germline V gene has CDR1 MNHNS and CDR2 SASEGT. V was cut by 6 bases and J by 3 bases, with 12 bases left in between.

This clonotype appeared many times. V usage is TRBV27 and J usage is TRBJ2-5; weak D call: TRBD2 (5 bases). CDR1 and CDR2 (germline): MNHEY, SMNVEV (reference sequence). CDR3 size: 16 residues. V lost 7 bases and J 2 bases, leaving 20 bases between the germline ends. For the CDR3, the DNA is TGTGCCAGCACCCCCGGGCCCGGGATACGGCAAGAGACCCAGTACTTC. Its protein is CASTPGPGIRQETQYF.

There are a few counts of this clonotype. The chain is built from TRBV10-3 and TRBJ2-2, with D unresolved. V was clipped by 4 bases and J by 6 bases, with 6 bases between them. Germline V gives CDR1 ENHRY, CDR2 SYGVKD. The CDR3 sequence is 12 residues long. CDR3 loop: CAISVVAGELFF. In nucleotides, the CDR3 is TGTGCCATCAGTGTAGTCGCCGGGGAGCTGTTTTTT.

This chain uses TRBV7-6 with TRBJ2-5; a weak D match, TRBD1 (6 bases). The germline V and J ends were trimmed by 4 bases and 2 bases, with 11 bases remaining between them. The CDR3 has 14 residues. CDR1 and CDR2 (germline): SGHVS, FNYEAQ. The CDR3 nucleotides are TGTGCCAGCAGCTCCGGGACACTTCAAGAGACCCAGTACTTC. Its translation: CASSSGTLQETQYF.

The chain carries TRBV7-8 and TRBJ2-2; no firm D call. This CDR3 spans 17 amino acids. With 10 bases removed from V and 0 bases from J, the gap between germline ends came to 21 bases. The germline V gene encodes CDR1 SGHVS and CDR2 FQNEAQ. The CDR3: CATYSGTRRPNTGELFF. DNA for the CDR3: TGTGCCACCTACTCAGGTACACGAAGACCGAACACCGGGGAGCTGTTTTTT. Combining the CDR3 with reference TRBV7-8 and TRBJ2-2 gives the whole variable domain GAGVSQSPRYKVAKRGQDVALRCDPISGHVSLFWYQQALGQGPEFLTYFQNEAQLDKSGLPSDRFFAERPEGSVSTLKIQRTQQEDSAVYLCATYSGTRRPNTGELFFGEGSRLTVL.

The rearrangement uses TRBV15 and TRBJ2-5, with TRBD2 matching 9 bases. The V gene end was trimmed by 9 bases and the J gene end by 5 bases; junction bases not matched to a gene: 7. The CDR3 consists of 13 residues. The V gene's germline CDR1 is LNHNV and CDR2 YYDKDF (reference sequence). CDR3 bases: TGTGCCACGCGGGGGGGCTGGGAGGAGACCCAGTACTTC. Translated, it gives CATRGGWEETQYF.

This clonotype occurred a few times. The rearrangement links TRBV13 to TRBJ2-1; 8 nucleotides match TRBD1. V was pared by 5 bases and J by 8 bases, with 8 bases of the junction left unmatched. Germline CDR1 is PRHDT and CDR2 is FYEKMQ (reference sequence). The CDR3 has 14 amino acids. CDR3 bases: TGTGCCAGCAGCAACCCAGGGGGCGACGATGAGCAGTTCTTC. Translated, it gives CASSNPGGDDEQFF.

The sample holds a few counts of this clonotype. The gene calls are TRBV7-3 and TRBJ1-1; D remains unclear. CDR1 is SGHTA, CDR2 FQGTGA, per germline. CDR3 length: 13 amino acids. Between the trimmed V and J ends, which lost 7 bases and 3 bases, there was a span of 12 bases. The CDR3 reads CASKRQIDTEAFF. The DNA for the CDR3 is TGTGCCAGCAAAAGGCAGATCGACACTGAAGCTTTCTTT.

This clonotype was counted between two and nine times. The gene calls are TRBV27 and TRBJ2-4; possibly TRBD1 for D (7 bases). Per germline, CDR1 MNHEY and CDR2 SMNVEV (reference sequence). CDR3 length: 14 residues. Trimming pared 2 bases from V and 6 bases from J, leaving 11 bases between. In nucleotides, the CDR3 is TGTGCCAGCAGTTTACAGGGGGGCAGAAACATTCAGTACTTC. Amino acid sequence: CASSLQGGRNIQYF.

V gene TRBV28 combines with J gene TRBJ1-2; 8 bases match TRBD1. Germline V gene lookup returns CDR1 MDHEN and CDR2 SYDVKM. CDR3 size: 14 residues. The J segment lost 4 bases and the V segment lost 8 bases, leaving 9 bases of the junction unmatched. CDR3 loop: CASGPGTGFYGYTF. For the CDR3, the DNA is TGTGCCAGCGGGCCCGGGACAGGTTTCTATGGCTACACCTTC.

This clonotype has a handful of counts. The J gene is TRBJ2-3, the V gene TRBV29-1; D is ambiguous. V dropped 5 bases and J dropped 2 bases, with 8 bases sitting between them. CDR1 is SQVTM and CDR2 is ANQGSEA in the germline V gene. The CDR3 sequence is 12 residues long. CDR3 sequence reads: CSVCTYTDTQYF. The CDR3 coding sequence is TGCAGCGTTTGCACCTACACAGATACGCAGTATTTT.

This clonotype was seen a few times. V is TRBV7-9 and J is TRBJ1-6, with D unresolved. Trimming shortened V by 4 bases and J by 5 bases, and 15 bases separated the two germline ends. This CDR3 is 16 amino acids long. From germline, CDR1 is SEHNR and CDR2 FQNEAQ (reference sequence). The CDR3 DNA follows: TGTGCCAGCAGCTCACAAAGGCAGGCCAATAATTCACCCCTCCACTTT. Translated, it gives CASSSQRQANNSPLHF. The full variable domain, rest sourced from reference TRBV7-9 and TRBJ1-6, is DTGVSQNPRHKITKRGQNVTFRCDPISEHNRLYWYRQTLGQGPEFLTYFQNEAQLEKSRLLSDRFSAERPKGSFSTLEIQRTEQGDSAMYLCASSSQRQANNSPLHFGNGTRLTVT.

There are a few counts of this clonotype. The V gene is TRBV7-2, the J gene TRBJ2-3, with TRBD2 matching over 10 bases. Germline lookup yields CDR1 SGHTA and CDR2 FQGNSA. Losses at the gene ends were 5 bases for V and 5 bases for J; bases not matched to a gene: 7. There are 15 residues in the CDR3. The CDR3 DNA reads as TGTGCCAGCAGCAACAGCGGGGGGGCCGGAGATACGCAGTATTTT. Translation gives CASSNSGGAGDTQYF. Full variable domain (missing parts from reference TRBV7-2 and TRBJ2-3): GAGVSQSPSNKVTEKGKDVELRCDPISGHTALYWYRQSLGQGLEFLIYFQGNSAPDKSGLPSDRFSAERTGGSVSTLTIQRTQQEDSAVYLCASSNSGGAGDTQYFGPGTRLTVL.

This clonotype was seen more than once but under ten times. The chain's CDR3 is CASSLTDPNQPQHF. In DNA, the CDR3 is TGTGCCAGCAGTTTGACGGACCCCAATCAGCCCCAGCATTTT. The rearrangement links TRBV12-3 or TRBV12-4 to TRBJ1-5; D unresolved. V lost 3 bases and J lost 3, with 9 bases in between. The CDR3 loop spans 14 amino acids.

Turning to this clonotype: This may be a read error: a much more frequent sequence differs by one nucleotide. V is TRBV9 and J is TRBJ2-2; D is perhaps TRBD2 (5 bases). Germline loops: CDR1 SGDLS, CDR2 YYNGEE. The CDR3 runs to 13 residues. CDR3 sequence (DNA): TGTGCCAGCCGGACGGCGAACACCGGGGAGCTGTATTTT. Amino acid sequence: CASRTANTGELYF.

V usage is TRBV10-2 and J usage is TRBJ1-5; D is ambiguous. Germline V gives CDR1 WSHSY, CDR2 SAAADI. Trimming removed 5 bases from V and 13 bases from J, with 18 bases in between. The length of the CDR3 is 13 residues. The CDR3 protein is CASSTLVESPQHF. The CDR3 DNA reads TGCGCCAGCAGTACCCTCGTGGAGTCTCCTCAGCATTTT.

This clonotype was seen more than once but under ten times. V usage is TRBV18 and J usage is TRBJ1-6; tentatively, D is TRBD1 (5 bases). Germline-derived CDR1 and CDR2 are KGHSH and LQKENI. V lost 0 bases to trimming and J lost 10 bases, with 16 bases between them. This CDR3 spans 16 amino acids. The CDR3 DNA reads TGTGCCAGCTCACCACCGCCCACAGGTTGGGGATCACCCCTCCACTTT. It specifies CASSPPPTGWGSPLHF.

The chain joins TRBV12-3 or TRBV12-4 to TRBJ1-1, with TRBD1 matching 8 bases. V was clipped by 6 bases and J by 5 bases; unmatched bases: 5. This CDR3 region has 13 residues. This CDR3 reads CASRGQGATEAFF. CDR3 bases: TGTGCCAGCAGAGGTCAGGGGGCGACTGAAGCTTTCTTT.

This rearrangement joins TRBV5-1 to TRBJ2-1, with D unresolved. Trimming removed 4 bases at V and 0 bases at J, with 14 bases between. This CDR3 has 16 amino acids. The germline gives CDR1 SGHRS, CDR2 YFSETQ. The CDR3 here is CASSPSLVSSYNEQFF. The DNA for the CDR3 is TGCGCCAGCAGCCCGTCCCTCGTTAGCTCCTACAATGAGCAGTTCTTC.

V usage is TRBV7-2 and J usage is TRBJ2-3; 13 nucleotides line up with TRBD2. V shed 5 bases and J 6 bases; nucleotides not matched to a gene: 2. This CDR3 has 14 residues. The germline gives CDR1 SGHTA, CDR2 FQGNSA. For the CDR3, the DNA is TGTGCCAGCAGCCCGACTAGCGGGGGGGATACGCAGTATTTT. It translates to CASSPTSGGDTQYF. The variable domain in full, completed from reference TRBV7-2 and TRBJ2-3, reads GAGVSQSPSNKVTEKGKDVELRCDPISGHTALYWYRQSLGQGLEFLIYFQGNSAPDKSGLPSDRFSAERTGGSVSTLTIQRTQQEDSAVYLCASSPTSGGDTQYFGPGTRLTVL.